The present entry profiles one TCR beta chain with its context. There is no known antigen for this receptor. Within one base of it there is no much larger clone, and no base qualities were kept. The sample originates from a study of T cell repertoires in cytomegalovirus infection (dated by TCRdb to between 2018 and 2021). Study-level background: Recently identified HLA-C-restricted CMV epitopes, whose presentation resists viral immunomodulation, were targeted by peptide stimulations together with well-studied HLA-B-restricted epitopes. The HLA type of each donor mattered for the analysis, because public TCR beta signatures pointed to carriage of CMV infection along with the matching HLA type. What the work shows at the level of the full study, not this receptor alone: Cumulative frequency of public TCR beta family members discriminated carriers of CMV infection plus the relevant HLA type in this cohort and an independent 352-donor cohort. The ex vivo response was dominated by HLA-C-restricted CMV-specific TCR beta clonotypes, and the single most frequent clonotype in two of eight donors was supplied by these HLA-C-restricted clonotypes.

V and J are trimmed by 1 base and 2 bases, and the gene matches miss 6 bases of the junction. The CDR3, cysteine through phenylalanine, is 16 amino acids long. This entry keeps only the CDR3 DNA: 48 bases, framed from base 1. From the germline V gene, CDR1 is MDHEN and CDR2 is SYDVKM. The treatment or condition label, read with the paper, signifies: in vitro stimulation with specific CMV peptide epitopes to enrich CMV-specific T cells. This sample was sequenced with an Illumina HiSeq 1500. TCRdb passed the public sequencing reads through fastp at Q25 and MiXCR, retaining productive beta sequences. Every CDR3 protein is listed once, alongside the most common genes and DNA of its rows. Recorded for this sample are 200,000 to 250,000 distinct CDR3 sequences; 30% to 45% of them occurred a single time. The ten largest clones capture 59% of the sample.

The source was CD8+ T cells from cultured PBMCs, collected from culture after CMV antigen stimulation. The receptor was isolated from a human donor in good health (CMV status not recorded). Some clones in this sample may be carry-over from other donors' samples. The chain was built from TRBV28 and TRBJ2-7, with 9 bases in between that match TRBD2. The CDR3 protein: CASSLLETSGPYEQYF. The DNA sequence reads TGTGCCAGCAGTTTATTGGAGACTAGCGGTCCCTACGAGCAGTACTTC.